Shown below are 13 T cell receptor beta chains from a single sample sequenced in a study of T cell responses to AZD1222 COVID-19 vaccine. Only in-frame clones appear in the TCRdb table, and some are missing; sequencing was by immunoSEQ multiplex PCR. The repertoire holds tens of thousands of clones, with 85% as singletons. The input for sequencing was peripheral blood, taken on day 0 of AZD1222 vaccination. The receptors stem from an adult in good health.

The CDR3 region is CASSETGGAYGYTF. The DNA for the CDR3 is TGTGCCAGCAGCGAGACAGGGGGCGCCTATGGCTACACCTTC. The chain combines TRBV7-9 with TRBJ1-2, with TRBD1 matching 10 bases. The junction had 4 bases not matched to a gene; V was cut back by 5 bases and J by 4 bases. This CDR3 region has 14 residues. Germline V gene data show CDR1 as SEHNR and CDR2 as FQNEAQ (reference sequence). Full variable domain (rest looked up from reference TRBV7-9 and TRBJ1-2): DTGVSQNPRHKITKRGQNVTFRCDPISEHNRLYWYRQTLGQGPEFLTYFQNEAQLEKSRLLSDRFSAERPKGSFSTLEIQRTEQGDSAMYLCASSETGGAYGYTFGSGTRLTVV.

The chain carries TRBV19 and TRBJ1-1; a possible D gene is TRBD1 (6 bases). V was cut by 7 bases and J by 5 bases, with 11 bases left in between. CDR3 length: 12 amino acids. CDR1 and CDR2 from the germline V gene are LNHDA and SQIVND (reference sequence). CDR3 protein: CASTQGRTEAFF. The CDR3 DNA sequence: TGTGCCAGTACCCAGGGGAGGACTGAAGCTTTCTTT.

The V and J genes are TRBV14 and TRBJ1-1; no clear D. This CDR3 is built from 13 residues. Germline V lookup: CDR1 SGHDN, CDR2 FVKESK. V lost 1 base, J lost 9 bases, and 12 bases lay in between. The CDR3 coding sequence is TGTGCCAGCAGCCAAGGTACAGACTACAAAGCTTTCTTT. This codes for CASSQGTDYKAFF.

This chain links TRBV5-4 with TRBJ2-7; the match to TRBD2 covers 7 bases. Per germline, CDR1 SGHNT and CDR2 YYREEE (reference sequence). The CDR3 length is 14 residues. Trimming removed 2 bases from V and 4 bases from J; junction bases left unmatched: 6. CDR3 coding DNA: TGTGCCAGCAGCTTTTCTAGCGGAACATACGAGCAGTACTTC. It is translated as CASSFSSGTYEQYF.

This clone has more than one count but fewer than ten. CDR3 residues: CASSPTQGVGTEAFF. The CDR3 DNA reads TGTGCCAGCAGCCCCACCCAGGGAGTAGGCACTGAAGCTTTCTTT. V gene TRBV2 combines with J gene TRBJ1-1; tentative D call: TRBD1 (5 bases). CDR3 length equals 15 residues. With 6 bases removed from V and 4 bases from J, the gap between germline ends came to 18 bases. The V gene's germline CDR1 is SNHLY and CDR2 FYNNEI.

The chain is built from TRBV6-2 or TRBV6-3 and TRBJ2-2; D possibly corresponds to TRBD1 (5 bases). Germline V gene lookup returns CDR1 MNHEY and CDR2 SVGEGT. This CDR3 is 18 amino acids long. With 6 bases removed from V and 2 bases from J, the gap between germline ends came to 22 bases. CDR3 sequence reads: CASSPRWGPASNTGELFF. CDR3 nucleotides: TGTGCCAGCAGCCCTCGGTGGGGCCCCGCATCCAACACCGGGGAGCTGTTTTTT.

The J gene is TRBJ2-3, the V gene TRBV6-1; 10 bases line up with TRBD1. The CDR3 extends over 16 amino acids. The germline V gene has CDR1 MNHNS and CDR2 SASEGT. Trimming at V came to 4 bases and at J to 6 bases, leaving 10 bases not matched to a gene. The CDR3 DNA reads TGTGCCAGCAGTGTCCGGACAGGGGGATCGACGGATACGCAGTATTTT. Translation gives CASSVRTGGSTDTQYF.

This chain connects TRBV12-3 or TRBV12-4 to TRBJ2-1; no clear D. The CDR3 length is 11 residues. The V gene lost 2 bases and the J gene lost 7 bases, with 3 bases spanning the gap. The CDR3 here is CASSLRNEQFF. The CDR3 DNA is TGTGCCAGCAGTTTAAGGAATGAGCAGTTCTTC.

The rearrangement links TRBV9 to TRBJ1-6; D possibly corresponds to TRBD1 (6 bases). Germline V CDR1 and CDR2: SGDLS, YYNGEE. Trimming removed 0 bases from V and 7 bases from J, with 17 bases in between. CDR3 length equals 17 residues. DNA of the CDR3: TGTGCCAGCAGCGTAGAGGGAGGGGGTCTAGGGAATTCACCCCTCCACTTT. Translation: CASSVEGGGLGNSPLHF.

This clone was seen just once. CDR3 DNA: TGTGCCAGCAGCTCTCGGACAAACTATGGCTACACCTTC. It codes for CASSSRTNYGYTF. The rearrangement joins TRBV13 to TRBJ1-2; tentative D call: TRBD1 (5 bases). The V gene lost 4 bases and the J gene lost 2 bases, with 8 bases spanning the gap. The CDR3 has 13 residues. Germline CDR1 PRHDT, CDR2 FYEKMQ (reference sequence).

The J gene is TRBJ2-1, the V gene TRBV5-6; D unclear. Germline V gene lookup returns CDR1 SGHDT and CDR2 YYEEEE. CDR3 length: 14 amino acids. V gave up 1 base and J gave up 9 bases, with 14 bases separating them. The CDR3 reads CASSLSVLSAEQFF. As DNA, the CDR3 is TGTGCCAGCAGCTTGAGCGTTTTGTCGGCTGAGCAGTTCTTC.

This clone has only a few counts. The CDR3 bases are TGTGCCAGCAGCGGACAGGGTGGAGGGAAAACAGATACGCAGTATTTT. Residues: CASSGQGGGKTDTQYF. The chain is built from TRBV9 and TRBJ2-3; D possibly corresponds to TRBD1 (7 bases). V was cut by 3 bases and J by 3 bases, with 17 bases left in between. The CDR3 has 16 residues. Looked up from germline, CDR1 is SGDLS and CDR2 is YYNGEE. The full variable domain, completed using reference TRBV9 and TRBJ2-3, is DSGVTQTPKHLITATGQRVTLRCSPRSGDLSVYWYQQSLDQGLQFLIQYYNGEERAKGNILERFSAQQFPDLHSELNLSSLELGDSALYFCASSGQGGGKTDTQYFGPGTRLTVL.

The chain links TRBV28 to TRBJ2-3; D might be TRBD1 or TRBD2, each matching 5 bases. Per germline, CDR1 MDHEN and CDR2 SYDVKM. The CDR3 is 14 residues long. Trimming pared 8 bases from V and 5 bases from J, leaving 17 bases between. This chain's CDR3 is CASGTPSRLDTQYF. The CDR3 nucleotides read TGTGCCAGCGGGACCCCCTCTCGGTTAGATACGCAGTATTTT.